This TCR beta chain was observed in a study of cytomegalovirus exposure and HLA in healthy donors. In the case of this clone: Its specificity is not known.

It was with 60 Vbeta and 13 Jbeta primers that the PCR ran. The method was immunoSEQ multiplex PCR; TCRdb's version includes in-frame clones alone and lacks a portion of them. This sample contains 25,000 to 40,000 clones. Study observations and caveats: Sequencing likely generated an artifact that appeared as a cluster of highly shared sequence variants. Most TCR beta V segments were productive about 90% or about 30% of the time in an earlier analysis.

Input material: PBMCs. This receptor was identified in a female donor in good health and CMV-seronegative.

The CDR3 DNA is TGTGCCAGCAGCGTAGAAAGAGACAGGGGATCCGAGCAGTACTTC. Protein: CASSVERDRGSEQYF. This chain links TRBV9 with TRBJ2-7, with 8 nucleotides matching TRBD1. Germline V lookup: CDR1 SGDLS, CDR2 YYNGEE. The CDR3 loop spans 15 amino acids. V shed 0 bases, J shed 6 bases, and the junction held 8 bases outside the gene matches.